This T cell receptor (beta chain) was sequenced during a study of cytomegalovirus exposure and HLA in healthy donors. At the level of the study: Clustering assigned approximately 79% of the roughly 400 genotyped donors to the Caucasian-associated ancestry cluster.

Amplification used 60 Vbeta primers and 13 Jbeta primers. As originally analysed: The count from a later analysis was some 80 million unique TCR beta chains, 9.5 million to 13 million of them shared. The protocol was immunoSEQ multiplex PCR, while the TCRdb copy is restricted to in-frame clones and leaves out a portion. The V and J calls and clone size are taken from that table; D and trimming were inferred from the DNA. The sample shows around 170,000 clones, over 75% of them seen only once. Germline V gene data show CDR1 as MGHRA and CDR2 as YSYEKL. The CDR3 consists of 14 residues. Trimming removed 3 bases at V and 4 bases at J, with 12 bases between.

This clonotype was sampled from a woman aged 25 to 39 in good health and CMV-seronegative. Sequences were obtained from PBMCs. The chain couples TRBV4-1 to TRBJ2-5, with D perhaps matching TRBD2 (5 bases). CDR3 sequence: CASSQGSGPETQYF. DNA for the CDR3: TGCGCCAGCAGCCAGGGAAGCGGACCAGAGACCCAGTACTTC.